This T cell receptor (beta chain) was retrieved from a study of control samples from healthy donors and cancer patients. Sequenced by immunoSEQ multiplex PCR; TCRdb stores in-frame clones only, minus some. The table has 35,000 to 40,000 clones, around 80% seen once; the top ten hold roughly a fifth. The CDR3 covers 14 residues. The V and J ends lost 3 bases and 1 base respectively, with 10 bases between them. CDR1 and CDR2 (germline): KGHSH, LQKENI. This clone came up once. The sample taken for sequencing was PBMCs. This receptor was identified in a woman in her sixties with lung cancer. The chain combines TRBV18 with TRBJ2-7, with D maybe TRBD1 (5 bases). The DNA of the CDR3 is TGTGCCAGCTCACCTCAGGGCCAATCCTACGAGCAGTACTTC. This gives the protein CASSPQGQSYEQYF.